This T cell receptor beta chain is from a study of shared clonotypes between healthy human individuals. V was clipped by 2 bases and J by 6 bases, with 15 bases between them. This CDR3 has 15 residues. Germline V gene lookup returns CDR1 SGDLS and CDR2 YYNGEE. Generated by immunoSEQ multiplex PCR, the TCRdb table keeps only in-frame clones and is missing some. The sample has 2 million to 3 million clones; approximately 94% are singletons. The receptor's source is a man aged 18 to 29 in good health. Some clones in this sample may be carry-over from other donors' samples. The material sequenced was naive CD4+ T cells from PBMCs. As to subset: CD45RA+ positively selected. The chain joins TRBV9 to TRBJ1-3; TRBD1 might be the D (6 bases). CDR3 amino acids: CASSVGGASINTIYF. DNA of the CDR3: TGTGCCAGCAGCGTGGGGGGCGCAAGTATAAACACCATATATTTT.